This T cell receptor beta chain was documented in a study of blood T cell repertoires in COVID-19. V lost 6 bases and J lost 2; bases outside the gene matches: 3. The CDR3 length is 14 residues. Germline CDR1 and CDR2: SQVTM and ANQGSEA. Profiled with immunoSEQ multiplex PCR; TCRdb holds only in-frame clones, not every one. The sample has roughly 190,000 clones, 70% to 85% seen once. This clonotype originated in a woman aged 55-75 years with acute COVID-19. V is TRBV29-1 and J is TRBJ2-7; 14 nucleotides line up with TRBD2. The sequencing input was PBMCs or T cells enriched from blood (not recorded which). CDR3: CSVETSGRAYEQYF. CDR3 DNA sequence: TGCAGCGTGGAGACTAGCGGGAGGGCCTACGAGCAGTACTTC.